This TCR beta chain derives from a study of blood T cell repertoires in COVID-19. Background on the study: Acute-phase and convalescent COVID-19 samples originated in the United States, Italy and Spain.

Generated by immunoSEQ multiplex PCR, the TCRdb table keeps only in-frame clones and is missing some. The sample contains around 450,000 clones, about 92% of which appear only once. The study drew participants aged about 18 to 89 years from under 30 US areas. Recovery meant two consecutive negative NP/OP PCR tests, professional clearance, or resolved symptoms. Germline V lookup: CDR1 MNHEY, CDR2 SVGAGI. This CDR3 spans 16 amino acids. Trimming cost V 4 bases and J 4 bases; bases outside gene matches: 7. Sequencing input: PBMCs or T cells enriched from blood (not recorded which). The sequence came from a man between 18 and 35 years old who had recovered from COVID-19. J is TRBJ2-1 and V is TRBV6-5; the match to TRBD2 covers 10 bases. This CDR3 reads CASSWLAGEGYNEQFF. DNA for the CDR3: TGTGCCAGCAGTTGGCTAGCGGGAGAGGGGTACAATGAGCAGTTCTTC.